This T cell receptor (beta chain) was profiled in a study of blood T cell repertoires in COVID-19. Study-wide background: Both acute and convalescent COVID-19 samples were obtained from the United States, Italy and Spain.

This CDR3 has 15 residues. Trimming pared 0 bases from V and 1 base from J, leaving 9 bases between. Per germline, CDR1 SGHAT and CDR2 FQNNGV. How the authors handled the data: Reference gene primer amplification yielded estimated nucleated cell counts. The protocol was immunoSEQ multiplex PCR, while the TCRdb copy is restricted to in-frame clones and leaves out a portion. V, J and clone size reflect that table, while D and trimming were determined from the DNA. Of about 330,000 clones listed, 85% to 90% were seen once; the top ten hold 4%. The sample comprised peripheral blood. V and J are TRBV11-2 and TRBJ1-2, with D perhaps TRBD1 (6 bases). This sequence was found in a woman in her 50s with active or convalescent COVID-19. CDR3 nucleotides: TGTGCCAGCAGCTTAGACATACAGGGTAACTATGGCTACACCTTC. Its translation: CASSLDIQGNYGYTF.